Here is one T cell receptor (beta chain) with its context. Its antigen is unknown. Measured with immunoSEQ multiplex PCR; TCRdb has only the in-frame clones, and not every one. The repertoire holds fewer than 45,000 clones, with 85% to 90% as singletons. This sample is part of a study of lymphopenia after photon versus proton radiotherapy. Study observations and caveats: Relative stability marked proton patients; photon patients lost diversity and naive cells. Oligoclonal CD8+ Temra expansion after nadir drove photon patients' diversity drop.

The CDR3 totals 16 residues. Germline assignment: CDR1 GTSNPN and CDR2 SVGIG (reference sequence). V lost 3 bases to trimming and J lost 3 bases, with 18 bases between them. V usage is TRBV30 and J usage is TRBJ2-1, with unresolved D. The TCR was taken from a woman in her seventies with pancreatic cancer. Some clones in this sample may be carry-over from other donors' samples. The specimen comprised peripheral blood, sampled from a patient treated with proton-based radiotherapy. The CDR3 DNA reads as TGTGCCTGGAGCCTTATTTTTAAGGGCGACTACAATGAGCAGTTCTTC. Residues: CAWSLIFKGDYNEQFF.